This TCR beta chain was captured by sequencing in a study of memory CD4+ T cells and cytomegalovirus serostatus. Profiled with immunoSEQ multiplex PCR; TCRdb holds only in-frame clones, not every one. The data contain 75,000 to 90,000 clones, 65% to 85% of them singletons. The sort gate was single viable CD3+CD4+CD8-CD45RO+ cells for memory CD4+ T cells. The CDR3 runs 14 residues. The V and J ends lost 1 base and 6 bases, in that order; junction bases with no gene match: 5. Germline assignment: CDR1 SGHTA and CDR2 FQGNSA. The chain uses TRBV7-2 and TRBJ2-7; 8 nucleotides agree with TRBD2. Sequenced: memory CD4+ T cells from blood. This receptor was obtained from an adult in good health and CMV-seronegative. The CDR3 DNA reads as TGTGCCAGCAGCTTAGGAGCGGGGGTTCCCGAGCAGTACTTC. It translates to CASSLGAGVPEQYF.